Presented here are 24 T cell receptor beta chains from one specimen sequenced in a study of shared clonotypes between healthy human individuals (dated by TCRdb to between 2020 and 2021). To prepare the library, the immunoSEQ multiplex PCR assay was applied. TCRdb limited this immuneACCESS table to in-frame rearrangements with V and J called. A share of clones is missing; checked studies link under half to unresolved V genes, and the rest is unexplained. In all, the sample holds some 1.5 million clones, and approximately 96% of those were seen once. Over 1% of the sample rests with the top ten. The sample comprised naive CD4+ T cells sorted from blood. The sample's cell subset or site label, decoded: CD45RA+ positively selected. Receptor source: a young man in good health.

The chain joins TRBV5-1 to TRBJ2-3; a weak D match, TRBD2 (6 bases). Germline values: CDR1 SGHRS, CDR2 YFSETQ. Trimming cost V 5 bases and J 1 base, with 23 bases left between them. This CDR3 contains 18 residues. CDR3 DNA sequence: TGCGCCAGCAGTTATCCACCCTCAGTGCGGGACCGCACAGATACGCAGTATTTT. This translates into CASSYPPSVRDRTDTQYF.

The chain joins TRBV9 to TRBJ2-1; 7 nucleotides agree with TRBD1. V was clipped by 3 bases and J by 3 bases; unmatched bases: 3. CDR1 and CDR2 from the germline V gene are SGDLS and YYNGEE. The CDR3 is 14 residues long. The CDR3 DNA reads as TGTGCCAGCAGCGGGGACAGCTACTACAATGAGCAGTTCTTC. Its protein is CASSGDSYYNEQFF.

J is TRBJ1-2 and V is TRBV13, with TRBD1 as a possible D gene (6 bases). Trimming removed 5 bases at V and 2 bases at J, with 9 bases between. This CDR3 has 13 amino acids. Germline V lookup: CDR1 PRHDT, CDR2 FYEKMQ (reference sequence). CDR3 in amino acids: CASSLDRNYGYTF. DNA of the CDR3: TGTGCCAGCAGCCTTGACAGGAACTATGGCTACACCTTC.

The gene calls are TRBV9 and TRBJ2-7; 8 nucleotides match TRBD2. Germline assignment: CDR1 SGDLS and CDR2 YYNGEE. Trimming took 0 bases from V and 6 from J; bases not matched to a gene: 5. The CDR3 spans 14 residues. CDR3 DNA: TGTGCCAGCAGCGTAGGACTAGCGACACGCGAGCAGTACTTC. Protein product: CASSVGLATREQYF.

This chain uses TRBV7-2 with TRBJ2-1, with no clear D. The V end was cut by 6 bases, the J end by 4 bases, with 10 bases between. The CDR3 length is 13 residues. Looked up from germline, CDR1 is SGHTA and CDR2 is FQGNSA. CDR3 residues: CASRPNTYNEQFF. The CDR3 nucleotides read TGTGCCAGCAGGCCCAACACATACAATGAGCAGTTCTTC.

The chain uses TRBV5-1 and TRBJ1-1; D may be TRBD1 (5 bases). The ends were cut back, 0 bases at V and 5 bases at J, with 11 bases in the middle. The CDR3 is 14 residues long. Germline values: CDR1 SGHRS, CDR2 YFSETQ. The DNA for the CDR3 is TGCGCCAGCAGCTTGGCCACGGGGGAGACTGAAGCTTTCTTT. Amino acids: CASSLATGETEAFF.

The V gene is TRBV28, the J gene TRBJ2-3; 10 bases are a match to TRBD1. Trimming at V came to 2 bases and at J to 6 bases, leaving 17 bases not matched to a gene. CDR1 is MDHEN, CDR2 SYDVKM, per germline. This CDR3 contains 19 residues. Here the CDR3 reads CASSLRHRRGQGMRDTQYF. In DNA form, the CDR3 reads TGTGCCAGCAGTTTAAGGCATCGTAGGGGACAGGGGATGCGGGATACGCAGTATTTT.

This sequence joins TRBV5-1 and TRBJ2-1; 8 positions match TRBD2. From germline, CDR1 is SGHRS and CDR2 YFSETQ. This CDR3 is 16 amino acids long. The ends lost 3 bases at V and 4 bases at J; junction bases unmatched: 9. CDR3 coding DNA: TGCGCCAGCAGCTGGGGGAATCAGCGGGAGTACAATGAGCAGTTCTTC. It yields the protein CASSWGNQREYNEQFF.

Concerning this clone: One end of the junction is discordant with germline, which a read error may explain. V gene TRBV28 combines with J gene TRBJ2-7; tentative D call: TRBD1 (5 bases). The CDR3 spans 15 residues. Germline CDR1 is MDHEN and CDR2 is SYDVKM. For the CDR3, the DNA is TGTGCCAGCAGTTTATTGAACAGGTGGCAAAAGGGGATGGACTTC. Amino acid sequence: CASSLLNRWQKGMDF.

CDR3 sequence (DNA): TGTGCCATCAGTGAGACCCCCGGAGATACGCAGTATTTT. Translated: CAISETPGDTQYF. The V gene is TRBV10-3, the J gene TRBJ2-3, with unresolved D. Germline V gives CDR1 ENHRY, CDR2 SYGVKD. Trimming took off 2 bases at V and 5 bases at J, with 8 bases between the two ends. CDR3 size: 13 residues.

Here the CDR3 reads CASGIQDGQPQHF. The CDR3 region has the DNA TGCGCCAGCGGAATACAAGACGGTCAGCCCCAGCATTTT. The chain uses TRBV4-1 and TRBJ1-5; no clear D gene. CDR1 and CDR2 from the germline V gene are MGHRA and YSYEKL. The CDR3 has 13 residues. V shed 8 bases and J shed 6 bases, with 14 bases lying between them.

The chain couples TRBV28 to TRBJ2-7; no clear D. The CDR3 runs 13 residues. Trimming stripped 6 bases from V and 2 bases from J, with 11 bases between. Germline CDR1 MDHEN, CDR2 SYDVKM. CDR3 DNA sequence: TGTGCCAGCAGGAGTCCAGTTCCCTACGAGCAGTACTTC. This translates into CASRSPVPYEQYF.

This clone was detected only once. The chain employs TRBV7-8 and TRBJ2-1; 10 bases are shared with TRBD2. Germline CDR1 SGHVS, CDR2 FQNEAQ. Trimming took 1 base from V and 6 from J; bases not matched to a gene: 6. The CDR3 extends over 16 amino acids. CDR3 protein: CASSLVAGGGPNEQFF. In DNA, the CDR3 is TGTGCCAGCAGCTTAGTAGCGGGAGGAGGACCCAATGAGCAGTTCTTC. Combining the CDR3 with reference TRBV7-8 and TRBJ2-1 gives the whole variable domain GAGVSQSPRYKVAKRGQDVALRCDPISGHVSLFWYQQALGQGPEFLTYFQNEAQLDKSGLPSDRFFAERPEGSVSTLKIQRTQQEDSAVYLCASSLVAGGGPNEQFFGPGTRLTVL.

This clone was recorded only once. J is TRBJ2-7 and V is TRBV7-8; D unresolved. The CDR3 extends over 13 amino acids. In germline, CDR1 is SGHVS, CDR2 FQNEAQ. Trimming cost V 2 bases and J 8 bases, with 13 bases left between them. CDR3 protein: CASSLTAPWKQYF. The CDR3, as DNA: TGTGCCAGCAGCTTAACAGCCCCCTGGAAGCAGTACTTC.

The table lists this clone with a count of one. The chain recombines TRBV6-1 with TRBJ1-5; D ambiguous. The V end was cut by 2 bases, the J end by 8 bases, with 4 bases between. The CDR3 extends over 11 amino acids. In germline, CDR1 is MNHNS, CDR2 SASEGT. This chain's CDR3 is CASSESEPQHF. The CDR3 DNA sequence: TGTGCCAGCAGTGAAAGTGAGCCCCAGCATTTT.

This clone was picked up one time. This chain joins TRBV6-5 and TRBJ1-5; unclear D gene. CDR3 length: 15 amino acids. Germline V lookup: CDR1 MNHEY, CDR2 SVGAGI. V lost 4 bases to trimming and J lost 0 bases, with 10 bases between them. CDR3 nucleotides: TGTGCCAGCAGTTTTTCGGGAAATAGCAATCAGCCCCAGCATTTT. This encodes CASSFSGNSNQPQHF.

The rearrangement joins TRBV7-9 to TRBJ2-5; 7 nucleotides agree with TRBD2. V dropped 5 bases and J dropped 3; count of bases not matched to a gene: 9. Per germline, CDR1 SEHNR and CDR2 FQNEAQ (reference sequence). CDR3 length equals 15 residues. CDR3 region: CASSPLPGTKETQYF. The CDR3 DNA reads TGTGCCAGCAGCCCGCTGCCGGGGACTAAAGAGACCCAGTACTTC.

The J gene is TRBJ2-7, the V gene TRBV7-9, with D uncertain. In germline, CDR1 is SEHNR, CDR2 FQNEAQ (reference sequence). The CDR3 contains 16 residues. Trimming removed 3 bases from V and 1 base from J, with 16 bases in between. The CDR3: CASSFSDGYRSYEQYF. CDR3 coding DNA: TGTGCCAGCAGCTTCAGCGATGGGTATAGATCCTACGAGCAGTACTTC.

This chain uses TRBV29-1 with TRBJ2-1, with 10 bases aligning to TRBD2. The germline V gene encodes CDR1 SQVTM and CDR2 ANQGSEA. The CDR3 sequence is 12 residues long. V lost 8 bases to trimming and J lost 7 bases; unmatched junction nucleotides: 5. CDR3: CSSSSGSNEQFF. Here the CDR3 DNA reads TGCAGCTCTTCTAGCGGGAGTAATGAGCAGTTCTTC.

The J gene is TRBJ2-7, the V gene TRBV30, with D unresolved. Germline lookup yields CDR1 GTSNPN and CDR2 SVGIG (reference sequence). CDR3 length: 11 amino acids. V dropped 4 bases and J dropped 3 bases, with 7 bases sitting between them. Here the CDR3 DNA reads TGTGCCTGGACGACTGACTACGAGCAGTACTTC. It encodes CAWTTDYEQYF.

This sequence joins TRBV28 and TRBJ2-1, with a possible D match to TRBD2 (5 bases). The germline V and J ends were trimmed by 5 bases and 9 bases, with 17 bases remaining between them. Looked up from germline, CDR1 is MDHEN and CDR2 is SYDVKM. The CDR3 loop spans 14 amino acids. As DNA, the CDR3 is TGTGCCAGCAGTCTACTATATCGGGGTGGTGAGCAGTTCTTC. It codes for CASSLLYRGGEQFF.

V usage is TRBV19 and J usage is TRBJ2-2; 11 nucleotides agree with TRBD1. The germline gives CDR1 LNHDA, CDR2 SQIVND (reference sequence). V lost 8 bases, J lost 3 bases, and 5 bases stayed unmatched. The CDR3 contains 15 residues. CDR3 amino acids: CASGQGAGYTGELFF. DNA of the CDR3: TGTGCCAGTGGACAGGGGGCAGGCTACACCGGGGAGCTGTTTTTT.

The chain employs TRBV15 and TRBJ2-1; TRBD2 agrees at 12 bases. CDR3 length: 17 residues. Germline CDR1 reads LNHNV; CDR2 reads YYDKDF (reference sequence). With V trimmed by 2 bases and J by 7 bases, 9 bases remained unmatched. CDR3 loop: CATSRRTSGRISNEQFF. For the CDR3, the DNA is TGTGCCACCAGCAGACGAACTAGCGGGAGGATTTCGAATGAGCAGTTCTTC.

The DNA for the CDR3 is TGTGCCAGCTCGGGGGGCGGCAAAAACATTCAGTACTTC. This sequence encodes CASSGGGKNIQYF. V gene TRBV2 combines with J gene TRBJ2-4; TRBD2 might be the D (7 bases). CDR3 length: 13 residues. CDR1 SNHLY and CDR2 FYNNEI come from the germline V gene. The germline V and J ends were trimmed by 8 bases and 3 bases, with 11 bases remaining between them.